This T cell receptor beta chain is drawn from a study of OX40 agonist ivuxolimab in advanced cancers. There are 15 residues in the CDR3. This clone was detected once. Sequencing was performed with immunoSEQ multiplex PCR; in TCRdb, only in-frame clones are kept and a portion is missing. The sample records 80,000 or so clones, around 85% being singletons. J is TRBJ1-1 and V is TRBV21-1. TRBV21-1 is labeled a pseudogene. Sequenced material: CD4+ or CD8+ T cells sorted from blood, taken in a trial of the OX40 agonist ivuxolimab. This TCR was sampled from an adult with an advanced solid tumor such as melanoma, head and neck, liver or kidney cancer. CDR3 loop: CASSKLRGGSTEAFF. CDR3 bases: TGTGCCAGCAGCAAACTCAGGGGAGGGTCCACTGAAGCTTTCTTT.